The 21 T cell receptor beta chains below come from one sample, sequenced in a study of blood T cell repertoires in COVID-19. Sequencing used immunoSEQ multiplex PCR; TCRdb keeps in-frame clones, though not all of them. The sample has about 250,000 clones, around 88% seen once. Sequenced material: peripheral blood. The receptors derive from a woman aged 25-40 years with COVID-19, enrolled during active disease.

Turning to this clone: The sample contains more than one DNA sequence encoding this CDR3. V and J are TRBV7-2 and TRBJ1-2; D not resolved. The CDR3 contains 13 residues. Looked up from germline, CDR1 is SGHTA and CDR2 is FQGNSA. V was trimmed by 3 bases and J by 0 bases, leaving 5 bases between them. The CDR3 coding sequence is TGTGCCAGCAGCTTTCTATCTAACTATGGCTACACCTTC. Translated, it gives CASSFLSNYGYTF.

The CDR3 coding sequence is TGTGCCAGCAGTTCCCTTCAGGAGCAGTACTTC. Translating gives CASSSLQEQYF. The chain links TRBV28 to TRBJ2-7; D not certain. The CDR3 contains 11 residues. The germline gives CDR1 MDHEN, CDR2 SYDVKM. Between the trimmed V and J ends, which lost 4 bases and 7 bases, there was a span of 8 bases.

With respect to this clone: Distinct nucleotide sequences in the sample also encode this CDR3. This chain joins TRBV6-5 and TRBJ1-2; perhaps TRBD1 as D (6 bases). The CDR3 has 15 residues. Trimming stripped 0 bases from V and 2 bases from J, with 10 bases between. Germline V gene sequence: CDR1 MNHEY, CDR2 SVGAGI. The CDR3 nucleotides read TGTGCCAGCAGTTACTCGGGGACACTCAACTATGGCTACACCTTC. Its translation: CASSYSGTLNYGYTF.

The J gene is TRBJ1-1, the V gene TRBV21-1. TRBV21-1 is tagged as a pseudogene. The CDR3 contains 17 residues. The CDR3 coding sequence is TGTGCCAGCAGCAAATTTCCGGCGGGCAGCTTGAACACTGAAGCTTTCTTT. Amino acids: CASSKFPAGSLNTEAFF.

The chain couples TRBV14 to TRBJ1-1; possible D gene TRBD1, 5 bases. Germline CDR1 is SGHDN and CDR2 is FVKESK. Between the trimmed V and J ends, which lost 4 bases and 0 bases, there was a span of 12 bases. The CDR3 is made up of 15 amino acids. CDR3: CASSRGANMNTEAFF. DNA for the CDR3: TGTGCCAGCAGCCGCGGGGCTAATATGAACACTGAAGCTTTCTTT.

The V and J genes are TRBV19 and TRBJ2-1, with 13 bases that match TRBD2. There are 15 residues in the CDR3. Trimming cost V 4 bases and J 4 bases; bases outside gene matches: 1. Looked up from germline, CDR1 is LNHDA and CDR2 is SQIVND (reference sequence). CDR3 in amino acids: CASSTTSGGYNEQFF. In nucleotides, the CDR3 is TGTGCCAGTAGTACGACTAGCGGGGGGTACAATGAGCAGTTCTTC.

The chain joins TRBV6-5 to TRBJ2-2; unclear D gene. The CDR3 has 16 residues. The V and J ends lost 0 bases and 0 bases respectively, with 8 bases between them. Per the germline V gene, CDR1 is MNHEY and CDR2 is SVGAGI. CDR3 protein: CASSYSRLANTGELFF. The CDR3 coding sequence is TGTGCCAGCAGTTACTCGAGACTGGCGAACACCGGGGAGCTGTTTTTT.

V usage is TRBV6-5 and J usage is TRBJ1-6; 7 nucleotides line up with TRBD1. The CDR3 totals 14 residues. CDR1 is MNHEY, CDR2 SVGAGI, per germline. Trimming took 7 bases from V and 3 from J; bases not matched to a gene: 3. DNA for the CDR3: TGTGCCAGCACCCGGGACAGCTATAATTCACCCCTCCACTTT. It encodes CASTRDSYNSPLHF.

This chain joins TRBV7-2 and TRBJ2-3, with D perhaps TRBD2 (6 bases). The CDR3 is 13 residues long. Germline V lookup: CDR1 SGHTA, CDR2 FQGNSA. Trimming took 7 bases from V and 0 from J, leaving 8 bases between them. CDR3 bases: TGTGCCAGCACCCGGGGGAGCACAGATACGCAGTATTTT. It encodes CASTRGSTDTQYF.

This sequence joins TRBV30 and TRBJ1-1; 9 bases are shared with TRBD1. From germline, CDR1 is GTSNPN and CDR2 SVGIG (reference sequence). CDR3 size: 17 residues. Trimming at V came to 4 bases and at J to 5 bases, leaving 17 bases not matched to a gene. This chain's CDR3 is CAWNRVITQGALTEAFF. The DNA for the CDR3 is TGTGCCTGGAACCGAGTCATCACACAGGGGGCGCTTACTGAAGCTTTCTTT.

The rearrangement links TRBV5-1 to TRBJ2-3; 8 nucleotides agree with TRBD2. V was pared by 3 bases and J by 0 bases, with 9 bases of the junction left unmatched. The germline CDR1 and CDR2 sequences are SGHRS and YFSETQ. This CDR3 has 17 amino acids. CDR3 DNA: TGCGCCAGCAGCTCCGGGGGGGGCCTTTTTAGCACAGATACGCAGTATTTT. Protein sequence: CASSSGGGLFSTDTQYF.

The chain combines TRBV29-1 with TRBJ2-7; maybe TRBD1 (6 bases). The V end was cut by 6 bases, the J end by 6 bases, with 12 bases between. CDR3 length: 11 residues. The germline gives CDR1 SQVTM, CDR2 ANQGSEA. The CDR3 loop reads CSVTRGPEQYF. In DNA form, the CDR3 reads TGCAGCGTCACCAGGGGCCCCGAGCAGTACTTC.

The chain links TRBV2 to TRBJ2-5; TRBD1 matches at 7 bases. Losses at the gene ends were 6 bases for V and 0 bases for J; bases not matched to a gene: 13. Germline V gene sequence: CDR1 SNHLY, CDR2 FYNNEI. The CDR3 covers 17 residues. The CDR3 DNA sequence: TGTGCCAGCAGCGGGGCTTATCCCGACAGGGACCAAGAGACCCAGTACTTC. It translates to CASSGAYPDRDQETQYF.

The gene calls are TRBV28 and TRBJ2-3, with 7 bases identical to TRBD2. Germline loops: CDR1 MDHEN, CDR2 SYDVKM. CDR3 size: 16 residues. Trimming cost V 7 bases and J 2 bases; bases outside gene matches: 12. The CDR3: CASITGGGALTDTQYF. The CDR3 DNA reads TGTGCCAGCATAACCGGGGGAGGGGCCCTCACAGATACGCAGTATTTT.

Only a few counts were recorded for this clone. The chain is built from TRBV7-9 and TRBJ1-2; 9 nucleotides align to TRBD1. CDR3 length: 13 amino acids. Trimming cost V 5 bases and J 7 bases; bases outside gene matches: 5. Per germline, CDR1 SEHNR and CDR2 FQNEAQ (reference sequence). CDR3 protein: CASSETGGRGYTF. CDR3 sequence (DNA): TGTGCCAGCAGCGAAACAGGGGGCCGTGGCTACACCTTC.

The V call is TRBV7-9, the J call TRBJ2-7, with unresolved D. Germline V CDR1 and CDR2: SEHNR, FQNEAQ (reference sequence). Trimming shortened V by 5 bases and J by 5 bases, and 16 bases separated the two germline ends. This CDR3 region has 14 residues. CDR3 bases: TGTGCCAGCAGCAATCAAAGAGGAATCGACGAGCAGTACTTC. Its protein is CASSNQRGIDEQYF.

The CDR3 protein is CASKVTWRAASTDTQYF. The CDR3 nucleotides read TGTGCCAGTAAGGTCACCTGGAGGGCGGCTAGCACAGATACGCAGTATTTT. The gene calls are TRBV19 and TRBJ2-3; D perhaps matches TRBD2 (6 bases). There are 17 residues in the CDR3. Trimming took 7 bases from V and 0 from J, leaving 20 bases between them. Per the germline V gene, CDR1 is LNHDA and CDR2 is SQIVND (reference sequence).

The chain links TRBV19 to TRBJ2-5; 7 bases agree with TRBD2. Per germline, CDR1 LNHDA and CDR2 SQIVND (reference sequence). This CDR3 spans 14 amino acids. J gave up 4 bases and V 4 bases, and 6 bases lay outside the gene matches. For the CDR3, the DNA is TGTGCCAGTAGTAGGGCGGGAGTTATAGAGACCCAGTACTTC. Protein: CASSRAGVIETQYF. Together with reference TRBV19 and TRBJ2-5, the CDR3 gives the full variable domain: DGGITQSPKYLFRKEGQNVTLSCEQNLNHDAMYWYRQDPGQGLRLIYYSQIVNDFQKGDIAEGYSVSREKKESFPLTVTSAQKNPTAFYLCASSRAGVIETQYFGPGTRLLVL.

CDR3 in amino acids: CASSQDWDKLTDTQYF. The CDR3 nucleotides are TGTGCCAGCAGCCAAGATTGGGACAAGCTCACAGATACGCAGTATTTT. The genes are TRBV3-1 (or the pseudogene TRBV3-2) and TRBJ2-3; TRBD1 is a possible D gene (6 bases). CDR3 size: 16 residues. Germline values: CDR1 LGHDT, CDR2 YNNKEL (reference sequence). The ends were cut back, 0 bases at V and 2 bases at J, with 12 bases in the middle.

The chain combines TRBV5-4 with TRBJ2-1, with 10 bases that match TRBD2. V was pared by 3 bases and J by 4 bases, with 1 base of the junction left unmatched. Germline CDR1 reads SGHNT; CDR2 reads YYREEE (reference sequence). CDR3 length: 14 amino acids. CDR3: CASSSTSGYNEQFF. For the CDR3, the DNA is TGTGCCAGCAGCTCGACTAGCGGGTACAATGAGCAGTTCTTC.

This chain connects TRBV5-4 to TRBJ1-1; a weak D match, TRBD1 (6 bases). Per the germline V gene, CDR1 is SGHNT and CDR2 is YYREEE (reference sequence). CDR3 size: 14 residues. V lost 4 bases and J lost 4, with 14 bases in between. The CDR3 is CASSLDSGATEAFF. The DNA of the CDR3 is TGTGCCAGCAGCCTCGATTCAGGGGCCACTGAAGCTTTCTTT.